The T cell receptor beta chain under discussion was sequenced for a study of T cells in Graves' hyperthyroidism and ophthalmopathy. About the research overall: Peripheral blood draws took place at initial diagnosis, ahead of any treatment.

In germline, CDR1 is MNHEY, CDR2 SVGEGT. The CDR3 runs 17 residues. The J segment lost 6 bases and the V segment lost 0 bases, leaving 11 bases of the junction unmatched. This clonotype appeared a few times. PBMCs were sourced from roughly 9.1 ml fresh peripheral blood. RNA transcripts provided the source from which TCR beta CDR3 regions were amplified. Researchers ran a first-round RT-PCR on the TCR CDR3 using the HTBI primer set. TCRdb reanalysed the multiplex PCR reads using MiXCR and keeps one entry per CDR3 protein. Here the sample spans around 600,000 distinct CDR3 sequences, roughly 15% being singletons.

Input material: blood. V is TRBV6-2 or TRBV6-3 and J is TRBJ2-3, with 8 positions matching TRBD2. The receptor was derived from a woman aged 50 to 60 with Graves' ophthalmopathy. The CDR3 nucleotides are TGTGCCAGCAGTTACTCGCGGACTAGCCCGACTTTGGATACGCAGTATTTT. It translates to CASSYSRTSPTLDTQYF.